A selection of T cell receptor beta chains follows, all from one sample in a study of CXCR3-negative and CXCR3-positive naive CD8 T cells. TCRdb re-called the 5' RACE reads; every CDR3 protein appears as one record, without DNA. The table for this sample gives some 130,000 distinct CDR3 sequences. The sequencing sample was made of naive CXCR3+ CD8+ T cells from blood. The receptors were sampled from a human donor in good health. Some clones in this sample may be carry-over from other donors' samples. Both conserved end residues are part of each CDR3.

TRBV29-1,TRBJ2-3,CSVQLAGDPTDTQYF
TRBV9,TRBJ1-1,CASSDGRSEAFF
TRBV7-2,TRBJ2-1,CASSPRDPGDNEQFF
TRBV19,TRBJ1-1,CASSETGTDLQAFF
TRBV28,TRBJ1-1,CASSPNRVPRDTEAFF
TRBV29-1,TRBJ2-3,CSVDSASGTQYF
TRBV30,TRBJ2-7,CAWSTLGGAYEQYF
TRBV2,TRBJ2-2,CASSEALRGMMTGELFF
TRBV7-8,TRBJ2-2,CASTTAADGNTGELFF
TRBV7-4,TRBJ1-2,CASSSRANYGYTF
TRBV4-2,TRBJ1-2,CASSQPEQYNYGYTF
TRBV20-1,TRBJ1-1,CSAAQGDTEAFF
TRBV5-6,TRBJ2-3,CASSLGTATGTQYF
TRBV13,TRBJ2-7,CASSLGDRYEQYF
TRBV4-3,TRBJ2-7,CASSQGTSGVYEQYF
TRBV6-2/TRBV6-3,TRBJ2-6,CASSKEGSGANVLTF
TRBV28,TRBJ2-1,CASSLGLALSNEQFF
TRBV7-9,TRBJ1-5,CASSLSTGDQPQHF
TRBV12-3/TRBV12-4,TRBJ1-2,CASSFEGGYTF
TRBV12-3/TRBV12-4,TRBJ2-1,CASTTGPRGKQFF
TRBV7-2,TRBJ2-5,CASSSGLAGQETQYF
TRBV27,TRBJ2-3,CASSPDTDTQYF
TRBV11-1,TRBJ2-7,CASSWHPDEQYF
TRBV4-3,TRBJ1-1,CASSPPGTNTEAFF
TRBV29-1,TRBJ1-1,CSVEPGGTEALF
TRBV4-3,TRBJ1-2,CASSQDRAGYGYTF
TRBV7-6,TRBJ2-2,CASSQTSGGANTGELFF
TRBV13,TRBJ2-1,CASSLTGLYEQFF
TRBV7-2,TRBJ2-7,CASSSDGRNEQYF
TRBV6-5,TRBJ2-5,CASSYSGQGGETQYF
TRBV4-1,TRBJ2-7,CASSQDSSGFSYEQYF
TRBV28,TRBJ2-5,CASSPDRGRLDLMETQYF
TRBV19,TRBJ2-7,CASSEGYYEQYF
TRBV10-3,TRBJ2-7,CAIGLAGRAYEQYF
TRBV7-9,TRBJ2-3,CASSLDESLPRTDTHYF
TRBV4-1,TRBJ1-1,CASSPGEGDTEAFF
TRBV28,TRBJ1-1,CASSLMSPGNTEAFF
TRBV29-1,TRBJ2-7,CSVYVLGFTYEQYF
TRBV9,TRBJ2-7,CASSVAPSGGGEQYF
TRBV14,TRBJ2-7,CASSQGQFFYEQYF
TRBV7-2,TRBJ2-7,CASSLDTGTYEQYF
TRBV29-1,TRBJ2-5,CSVVQDGTQYF
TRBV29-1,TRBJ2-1,CSGQVKTYNEQFF
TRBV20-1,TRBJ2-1,CSAIIATINEQFF
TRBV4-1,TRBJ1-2,CASSQDGRGYYGYTF
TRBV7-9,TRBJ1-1,CASSSGDRWGNTEAFF
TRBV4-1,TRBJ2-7,CASSQVGQATYEQYF
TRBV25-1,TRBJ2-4,CASSAFSGAKNIQYF